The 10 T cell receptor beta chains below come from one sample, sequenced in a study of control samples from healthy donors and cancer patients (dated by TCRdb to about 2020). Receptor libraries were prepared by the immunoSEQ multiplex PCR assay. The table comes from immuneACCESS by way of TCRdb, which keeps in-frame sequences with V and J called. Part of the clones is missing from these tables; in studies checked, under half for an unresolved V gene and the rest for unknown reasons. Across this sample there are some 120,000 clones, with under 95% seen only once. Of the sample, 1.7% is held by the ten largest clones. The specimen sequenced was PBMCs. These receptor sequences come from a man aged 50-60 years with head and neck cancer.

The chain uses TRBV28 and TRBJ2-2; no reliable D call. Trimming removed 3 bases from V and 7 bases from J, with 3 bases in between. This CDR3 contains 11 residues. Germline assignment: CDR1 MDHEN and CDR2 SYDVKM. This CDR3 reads CASSFFGELFF. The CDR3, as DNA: TGTGCCAGCAGTTTCTTCGGGGAGCTGTTTTTT.

CDR3: CASSFGAFDEQYF. In DNA, the CDR3 is TGTGCCAGCAGTTTTGGGGCATTTGACGAGCAGTACTTC. The chain is built from TRBV12-3 or TRBV12-4 and TRBJ2-7; perhaps TRBD1 as D (5 bases). The V gene lost 3 bases and the J gene lost 5 bases, with 11 bases spanning the gap. The CDR3 runs to 13 residues.

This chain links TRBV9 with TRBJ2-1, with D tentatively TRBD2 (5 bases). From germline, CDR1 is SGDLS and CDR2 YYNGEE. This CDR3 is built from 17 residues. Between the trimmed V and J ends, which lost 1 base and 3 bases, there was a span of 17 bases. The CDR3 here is CASSVREIGGIYNEQFF. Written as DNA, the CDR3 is TGTGCCAGCAGCGTACGGGAAATTGGTGGGATCTACAATGAGCAGTTCTTC.

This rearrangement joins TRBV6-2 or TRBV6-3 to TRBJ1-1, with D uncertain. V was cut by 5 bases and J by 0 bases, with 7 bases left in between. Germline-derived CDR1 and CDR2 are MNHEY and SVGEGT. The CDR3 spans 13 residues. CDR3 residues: CASSNFLNTEAFF. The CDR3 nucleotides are TGTGCCAGCAGTAATTTCTTGAACACTGAAGCTTTCTTT.

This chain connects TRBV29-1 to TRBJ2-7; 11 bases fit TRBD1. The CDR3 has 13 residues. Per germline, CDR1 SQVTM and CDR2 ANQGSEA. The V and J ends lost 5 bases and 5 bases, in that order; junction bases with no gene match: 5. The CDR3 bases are TGCAGCGTTACCGGGACAGGGGGGGACGAGCAGTACTTC. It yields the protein CSVTGTGGDEQYF.

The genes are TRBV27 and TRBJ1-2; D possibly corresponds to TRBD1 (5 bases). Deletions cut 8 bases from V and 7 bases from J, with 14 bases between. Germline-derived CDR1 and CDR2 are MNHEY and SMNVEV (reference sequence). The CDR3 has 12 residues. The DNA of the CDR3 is TGTGCCAGCTGGTCCGGGACGGGTGGCTACACCTTC. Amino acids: CASWSGTGGYTF.

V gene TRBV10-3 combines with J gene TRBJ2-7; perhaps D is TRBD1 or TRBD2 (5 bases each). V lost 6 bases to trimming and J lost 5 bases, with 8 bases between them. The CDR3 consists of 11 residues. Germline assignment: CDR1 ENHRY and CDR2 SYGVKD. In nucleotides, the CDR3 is TGTGCCATCAGGGGACGGGACGAGCAGTACTTC. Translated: CAIRGRDEQYF.

The chain's CDR3 is CASSRENTEAFF. Here the CDR3 DNA reads TGCGCCAGCAGCCGAGAGAACACTGAAGCTTTCTTT. The rearrangement joins TRBV4-3 to TRBJ1-1; D unresolved. Trimming removed 4 bases from V and 1 base from J, with 4 bases in between. Germline-derived CDR1 and CDR2 are LGHNA and YSLEER. The CDR3 consists of 12 residues.

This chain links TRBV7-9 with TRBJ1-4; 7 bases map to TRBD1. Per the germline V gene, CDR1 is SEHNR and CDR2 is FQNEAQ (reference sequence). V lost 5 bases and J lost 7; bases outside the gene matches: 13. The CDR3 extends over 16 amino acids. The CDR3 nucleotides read TGTGCCAGCAGCCGAAGGTCAGGGGGGACCGGTGAAAAACTGTTTTTT. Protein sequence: CASSRRSGGTGEKLFF.

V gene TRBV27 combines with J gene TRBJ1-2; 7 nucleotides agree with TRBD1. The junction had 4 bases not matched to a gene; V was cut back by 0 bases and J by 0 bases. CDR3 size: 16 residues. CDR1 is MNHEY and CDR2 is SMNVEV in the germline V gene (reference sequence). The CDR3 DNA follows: TGTGCCAGCAGTTTATCGGGACAGATTACTAACTATGGCTACACCTTC. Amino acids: CASSLSGQITNYGYTF.